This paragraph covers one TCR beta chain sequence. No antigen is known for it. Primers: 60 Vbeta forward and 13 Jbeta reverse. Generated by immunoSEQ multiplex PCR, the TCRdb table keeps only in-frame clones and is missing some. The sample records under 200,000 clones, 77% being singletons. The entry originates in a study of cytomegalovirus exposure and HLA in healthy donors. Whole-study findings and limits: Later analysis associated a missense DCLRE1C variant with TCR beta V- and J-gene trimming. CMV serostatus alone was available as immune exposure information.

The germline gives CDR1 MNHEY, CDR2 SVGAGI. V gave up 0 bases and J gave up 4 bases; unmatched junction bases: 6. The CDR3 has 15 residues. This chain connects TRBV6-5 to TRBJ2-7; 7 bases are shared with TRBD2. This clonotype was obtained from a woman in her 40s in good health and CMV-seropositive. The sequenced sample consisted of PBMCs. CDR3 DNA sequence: TGTGCCAGCAGTTACTCGTCTAGCGGACCTTACGAGCAGTACTTC. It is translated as CASSYSSSGPYEQYF.